The following is a T cell receptor beta chain sequence with its context. Antigen unknown. Whereas donors were nominally healthy upon sampling, unrecorded immune exposures were probable. This sample stems from a study of cytomegalovirus exposure and HLA in healthy donors. Regarding the study as a whole: The only immune exposure information that was available was CMV serostatus. The presence/absence work took it that sequencing depth was about the same across donors.

Germline V CDR1 and CDR2: KGHSH, LQKENI. The CDR3 is 12 amino acids. Trimming removed 3 bases at V and 5 bases at J, with 7 bases between. Both 60 Vbeta primers and 13 Jbeta primers went into the PCR. The assay was immunoSEQ multiplex PCR, and TCRdb's table has in-frame clones only and misses some. The table has tens of thousands of clones, about 82% seen once. V and J are TRBV18 and TRBJ1-1; no reliable D call. The sequencing sample was made of PBMCs. This receptor was obtained from a woman between 25 and 40 years old in good health and CMV-seronegative. The DNA of the CDR3 is TGTGCCAGCTCACCGGCGCGGACTGAAGCTTTCTTT. Its translation: CASSPARTEAFF.